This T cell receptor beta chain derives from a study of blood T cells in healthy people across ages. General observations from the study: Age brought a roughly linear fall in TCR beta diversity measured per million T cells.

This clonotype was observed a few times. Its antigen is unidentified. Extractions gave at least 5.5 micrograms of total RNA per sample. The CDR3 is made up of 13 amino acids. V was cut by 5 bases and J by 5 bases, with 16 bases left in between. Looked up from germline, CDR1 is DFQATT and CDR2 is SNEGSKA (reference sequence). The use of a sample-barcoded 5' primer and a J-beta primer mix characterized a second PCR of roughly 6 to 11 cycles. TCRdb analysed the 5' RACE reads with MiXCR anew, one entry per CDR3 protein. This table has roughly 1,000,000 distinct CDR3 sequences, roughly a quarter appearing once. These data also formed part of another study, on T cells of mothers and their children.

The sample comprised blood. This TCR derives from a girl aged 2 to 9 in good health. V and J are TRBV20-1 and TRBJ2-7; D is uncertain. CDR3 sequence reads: CSASNGPPDEQYF. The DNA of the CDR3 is TGCAGTGCTTCGAACGGCCCCCCGGACGAGCAGTACTTC.